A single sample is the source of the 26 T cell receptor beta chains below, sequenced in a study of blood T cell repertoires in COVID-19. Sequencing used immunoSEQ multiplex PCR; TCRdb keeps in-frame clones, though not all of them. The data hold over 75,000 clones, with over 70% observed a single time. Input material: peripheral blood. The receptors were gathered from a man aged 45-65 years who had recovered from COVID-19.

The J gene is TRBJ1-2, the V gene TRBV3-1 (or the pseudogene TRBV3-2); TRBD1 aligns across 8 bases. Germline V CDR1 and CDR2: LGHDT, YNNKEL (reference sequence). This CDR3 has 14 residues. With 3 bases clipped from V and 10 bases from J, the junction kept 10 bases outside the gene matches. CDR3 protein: CASSHSTRTGSYTF. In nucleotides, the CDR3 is TGTGCCAGCAGCCACTCGACTAGGACAGGGTCCTACACCTTC.

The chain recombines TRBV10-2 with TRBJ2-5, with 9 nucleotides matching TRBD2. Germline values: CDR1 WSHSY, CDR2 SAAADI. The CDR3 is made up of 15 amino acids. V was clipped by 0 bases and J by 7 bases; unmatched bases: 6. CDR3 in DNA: TGCGCCAGCAGTGAGTCGCGGGGGGGCCGCGGGACCCAGTACTTC. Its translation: CASSESRGGRGTQYF.

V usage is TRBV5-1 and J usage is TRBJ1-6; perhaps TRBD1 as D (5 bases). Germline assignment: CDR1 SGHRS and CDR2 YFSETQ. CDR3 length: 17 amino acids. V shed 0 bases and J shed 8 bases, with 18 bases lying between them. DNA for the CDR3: TGCGCCAGCAGCTTGGGGACCTCAGGGCCTTTTTATTCACCCCTCCACTTT. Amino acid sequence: CASSLGTSGPFYSPLHF.

CDR3 in amino acids: CASSLELDNQPQHF. The CDR3 DNA reads as TGTGCCAGCAGCTTAGAATTAGACAATCAGCCCCAGCATTTT. This sequence joins TRBV7-9 and TRBJ1-5; no clear D. With 1 base removed from V and 3 bases from J, the gap between germline ends came to 7 bases. Germline lookup yields CDR1 SEHNR and CDR2 FQNEAQ (reference sequence). CDR3 length equals 14 residues.

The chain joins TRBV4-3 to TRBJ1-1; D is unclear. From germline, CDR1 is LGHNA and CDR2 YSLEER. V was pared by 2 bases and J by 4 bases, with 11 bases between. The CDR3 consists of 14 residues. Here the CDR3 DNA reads TGCGCCAGCAGCCAAACAGCCTTTCTCACTGAAGCTTTCTTT. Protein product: CASSQTAFLTEAFF.

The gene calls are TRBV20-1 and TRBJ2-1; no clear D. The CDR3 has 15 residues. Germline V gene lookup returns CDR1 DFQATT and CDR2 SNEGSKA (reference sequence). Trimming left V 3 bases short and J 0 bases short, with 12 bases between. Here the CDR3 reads CSASTVWSSYNEQFF. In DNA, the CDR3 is TGCAGTGCTAGTACGGTCTGGAGCTCCTACAATGAGCAGTTCTTC.

DNA for the CDR3: TGTGCCAGCCATGGACGTAGAACTAGTACGGAGACCCAGTACTTC. Protein sequence: CASHGRRTSTETQYF. The rearrangement uses TRBV6-6 and TRBJ2-5; a weak D match, TRBD2 (5 bases). This CDR3 has 15 residues. The V gene's germline CDR1 is MNHNY and CDR2 SVGAGI (reference sequence). V gave up 8 bases and J gave up 5 bases, with 21 bases separating them.

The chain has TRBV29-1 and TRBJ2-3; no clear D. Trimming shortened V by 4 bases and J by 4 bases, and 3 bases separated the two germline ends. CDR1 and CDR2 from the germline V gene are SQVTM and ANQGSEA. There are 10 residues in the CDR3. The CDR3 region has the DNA TGCAGCGTTGCGGCAGATACGCAGTATTTT. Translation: CSVAADTQYF.

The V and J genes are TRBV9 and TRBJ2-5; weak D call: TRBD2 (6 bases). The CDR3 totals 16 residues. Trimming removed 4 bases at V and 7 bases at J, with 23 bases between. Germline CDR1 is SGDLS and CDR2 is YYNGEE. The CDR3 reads CASSRTPGLSKGTQYF. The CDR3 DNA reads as TGTGCCAGCAGCCGAACACCGGGACTCTCCAAGGGGACCCAGTACTTC.

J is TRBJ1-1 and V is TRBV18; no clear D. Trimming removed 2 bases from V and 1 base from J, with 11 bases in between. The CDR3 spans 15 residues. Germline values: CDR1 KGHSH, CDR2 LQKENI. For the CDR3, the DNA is TGTGCCAGCTCACCAAAGGTCAGGCAGAACACTGAAGCTTTCTTT. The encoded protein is CASSPKVRQNTEAFF. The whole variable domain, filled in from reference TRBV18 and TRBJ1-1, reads NAGVMQNPRHLVRRRGQEARLRCSPMKGHSHVYWYRQLPEEGLKFMVYLQKENIIDESGMPKERFSAEFPKEGPSILRIQQVVRGDSAAYFCASSPKVRQNTEAFFGQGTRLTVV.

The CDR3 here is CASSLFTGGVINYGYTF. The CDR3, as DNA: TGTGCCAGCAGTTTATTTACCGGCGGGGTTATTAACTATGGCTACACCTTC. V usage is TRBV28 and J usage is TRBJ1-2; D is ambiguous. Germline CDR1 MDHEN, CDR2 SYDVKM. CDR3 length: 17 residues. V lost 1 base to trimming and J lost 1 base, with 16 bases between them.

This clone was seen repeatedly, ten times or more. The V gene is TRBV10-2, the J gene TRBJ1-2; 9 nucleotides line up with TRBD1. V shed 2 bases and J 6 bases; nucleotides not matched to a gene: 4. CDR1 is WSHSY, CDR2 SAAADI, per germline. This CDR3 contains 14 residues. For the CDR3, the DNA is TGCGCCAGCAGTGAGGACAGGGGGAGGAATGGCTACACCTTC. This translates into CASSEDRGRNGYTF.

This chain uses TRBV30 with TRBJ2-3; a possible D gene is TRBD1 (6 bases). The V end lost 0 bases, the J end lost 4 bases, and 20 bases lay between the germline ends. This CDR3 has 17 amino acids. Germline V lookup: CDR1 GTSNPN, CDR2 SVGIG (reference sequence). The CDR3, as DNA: TGTGCCTGGAGTGTCCTTCTCAGGGGTTTGGGCGCAGATACGCAGTATTTT. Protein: CAWSVLLRGLGADTQYF.

CDR3 sequence: CASSYSDRGRLETQYF. Written as DNA, the CDR3 is TGTGCCAGCAGTTACTCCGACAGGGGGCGCCTCGAGACCCAGTACTTC. This chain connects TRBV6-7 to TRBJ2-5, with 10 bases aligning to TRBD1. TRBV6-7 is known as an ORF, though its function is uncertain. With V trimmed by 0 bases and J by 5 bases, 6 bases remained unmatched. The CDR3 contains 16 residues.

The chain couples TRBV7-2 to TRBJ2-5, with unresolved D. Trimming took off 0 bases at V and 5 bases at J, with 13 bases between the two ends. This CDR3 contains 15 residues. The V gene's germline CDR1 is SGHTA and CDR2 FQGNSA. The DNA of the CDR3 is TGTGCCAGCAGCTTAGCGCGACCTAGAATCGAGACCCAGTACTTC. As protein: CASSLARPRIETQYF.

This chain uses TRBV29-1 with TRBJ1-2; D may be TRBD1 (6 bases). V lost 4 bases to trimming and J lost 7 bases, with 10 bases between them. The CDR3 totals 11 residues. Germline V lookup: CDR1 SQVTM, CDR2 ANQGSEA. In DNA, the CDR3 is TGCAGCGTTGTAGGACAGTCTGGCTACACCTTC. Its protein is CSVVGQSGYTF.

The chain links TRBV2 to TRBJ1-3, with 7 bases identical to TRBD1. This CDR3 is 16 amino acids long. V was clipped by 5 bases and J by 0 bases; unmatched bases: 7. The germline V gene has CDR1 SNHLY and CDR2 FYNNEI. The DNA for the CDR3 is TGTGCCAGCAGTCCGGGACAGACCCTCTCTGGAAACACCATATATTTT. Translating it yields CASSPGQTLSGNTIYF.

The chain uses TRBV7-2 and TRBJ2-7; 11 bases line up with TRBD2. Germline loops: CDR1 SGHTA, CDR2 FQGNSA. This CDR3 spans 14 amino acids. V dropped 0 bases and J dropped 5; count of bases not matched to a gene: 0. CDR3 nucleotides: TGTGCCAGCAGCTTAGCTAGCGGGAGGGACGAGCAGTACTTC. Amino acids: CASSLASGRDEQYF. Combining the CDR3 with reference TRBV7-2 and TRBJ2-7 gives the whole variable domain GAGVSQSPSNKVTEKGKDVELRCDPISGHTALYWYRQSLGQGLEFLIYFQGNSAPDKSGLPSDRFSAERTGGSVSTLTIQRTQQEDSAVYLCASSLASGRDEQYFGPGTRLTVT.

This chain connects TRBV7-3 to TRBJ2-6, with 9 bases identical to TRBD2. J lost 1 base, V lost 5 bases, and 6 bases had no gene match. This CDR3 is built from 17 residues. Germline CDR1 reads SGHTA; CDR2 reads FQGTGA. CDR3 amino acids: CASSRGSGSSGANVLTF. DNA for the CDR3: TGTGCCAGCAGCCGGGGTAGCGGGAGTTCTGGGGCCAACGTCCTGACTTTC.

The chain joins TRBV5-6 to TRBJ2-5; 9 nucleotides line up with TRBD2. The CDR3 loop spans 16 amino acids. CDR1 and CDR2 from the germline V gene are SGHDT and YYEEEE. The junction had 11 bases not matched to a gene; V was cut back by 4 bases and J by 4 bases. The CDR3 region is CASSLLSGRTGETQYF. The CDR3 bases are TGTGCCAGCAGCCTACTTAGCGGGAGAACAGGAGAGACCCAGTACTTC.

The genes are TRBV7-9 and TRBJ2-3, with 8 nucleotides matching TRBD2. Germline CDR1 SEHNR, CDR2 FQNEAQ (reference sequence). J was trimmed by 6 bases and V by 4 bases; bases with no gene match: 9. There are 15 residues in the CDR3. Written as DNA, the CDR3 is TGTGCCAGCAGCTCGAGCGGGAGAGGTGCTGATACGCAGTATTTT. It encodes CASSSSGRGADTQYF.

This CDR3 is CAGDDLAAIREQYF. CDR3 DNA: TGTGCCGGGGATGACCTAGCGGCCATCCGGGAGCAGTACTTC. V usage is TRBV21-1 and J usage is TRBJ2-7; TRBD2, the table's D call, was not compared with the DNA. TRBV21-1 is a recognized pseudogene. The CDR3 has 14 residues.

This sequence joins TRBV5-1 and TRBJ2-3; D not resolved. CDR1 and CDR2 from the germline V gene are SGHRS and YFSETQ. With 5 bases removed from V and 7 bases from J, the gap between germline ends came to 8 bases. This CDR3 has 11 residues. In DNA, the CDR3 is TGCGCCAGCAGGTTCCAGAATACGCAGTATTTT. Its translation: CASRFQNTQYF.

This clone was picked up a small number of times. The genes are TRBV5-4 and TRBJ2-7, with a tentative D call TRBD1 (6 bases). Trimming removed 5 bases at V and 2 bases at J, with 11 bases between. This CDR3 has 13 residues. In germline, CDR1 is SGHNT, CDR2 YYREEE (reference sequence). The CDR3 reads CASSLQGPYEQYF. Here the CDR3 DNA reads TGTGCCAGCAGTTTACAGGGACCCTACGAGCAGTACTTC.

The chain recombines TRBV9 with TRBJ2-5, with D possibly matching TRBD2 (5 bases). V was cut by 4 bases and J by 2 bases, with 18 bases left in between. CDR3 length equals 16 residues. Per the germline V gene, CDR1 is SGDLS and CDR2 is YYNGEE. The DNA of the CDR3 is TGTGCCAGCAGCATGAGGGCAGCCCGCCTTCAAGAGACCCAGTACTTC. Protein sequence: CASSMRAARLQETQYF.

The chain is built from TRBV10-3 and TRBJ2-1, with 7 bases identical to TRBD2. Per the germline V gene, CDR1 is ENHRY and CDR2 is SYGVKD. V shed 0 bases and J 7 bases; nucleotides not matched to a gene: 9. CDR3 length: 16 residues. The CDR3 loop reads CAISESMASGPNEQFF. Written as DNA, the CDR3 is TGTGCCATCAGTGAGTCGATGGCTAGCGGCCCGAATGAGCAGTTCTTC.